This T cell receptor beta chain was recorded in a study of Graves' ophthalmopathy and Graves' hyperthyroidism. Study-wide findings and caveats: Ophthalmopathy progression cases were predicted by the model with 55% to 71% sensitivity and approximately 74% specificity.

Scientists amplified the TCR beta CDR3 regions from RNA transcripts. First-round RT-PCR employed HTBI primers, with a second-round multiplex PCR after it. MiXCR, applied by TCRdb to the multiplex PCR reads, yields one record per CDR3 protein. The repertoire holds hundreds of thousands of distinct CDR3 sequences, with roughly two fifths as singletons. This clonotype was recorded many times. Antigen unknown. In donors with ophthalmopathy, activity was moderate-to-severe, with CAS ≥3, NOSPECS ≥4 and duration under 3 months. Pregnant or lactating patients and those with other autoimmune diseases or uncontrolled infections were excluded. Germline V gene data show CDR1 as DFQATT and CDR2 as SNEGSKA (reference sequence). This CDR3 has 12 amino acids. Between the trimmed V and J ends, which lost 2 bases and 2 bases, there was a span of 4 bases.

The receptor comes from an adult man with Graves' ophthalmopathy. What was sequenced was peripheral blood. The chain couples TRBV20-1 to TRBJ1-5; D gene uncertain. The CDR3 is CSARRGNQPQHF. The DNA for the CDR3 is TGCAGTGCTAGACGCGGCAATCAGCCCCAGCATTTT.